This record concerns one T cell receptor (beta chain) sequence. The target antigen is unknown. The source of the sample is a study of spatial heterogeneity in lung cancer. About the research overall: There were consistently more beta-chain sequences detected than alpha-chain sequences. TCR transcript counts in tumor regions correlated strongly with a T cell module score from matched bulk RNA-seq.

Documented time point: sample taken at primary tumor resection. The donors, 72 patients with untreated early-stage non-small cell lung cancer, provided the samples. The sequenced material consisted of unsorted whole RNA from tumor, nontumor lung or frozen PBMC. From germline, CDR1 is SGHTA and CDR2 FQGNSA. With V trimmed by 7 bases and J by 6 bases, 7 bases remained unmatched. The CDR3 spans 16 residues. MiXCR was run by TCRdb on the 5' RACE reads, yielding one entry per CDR3 protein. The sample records some 8,700 distinct CDR3 sequences, approximately 12% being singletons. General observations from the study: Higher tumor mutation counts went along with higher counts of expanded intratumoral alpha and beta TCRs.

This TCR was sampled from a male donor with early-stage non-small cell lung cancer. Material: lung tumor tissue, obtained at surgery. V is TRBV7-2 and J is TRBJ2-2; 14 bases map to TRBD2. The CDR3 region is CASTLVGLAGAGELFF. DNA of the CDR3: TGTGCCAGCACTCTAGTGGGACTAGCGGGAGCCGGGGAGCTGTTTTTT.